These 29 T cell receptor beta chains originate from one sample sequenced in a study of T cells in Graves' hyperthyroidism and ophthalmopathy. Amplification targeted TCR beta CDR3 regions from RNA transcripts. Researchers ran a first-round RT-PCR on the TCR CDR3 using the HTBI primer set. MiXCR, run by TCRdb on the multiplex PCR reads, gives a single entry per CDR3 protein. Here the sample spans 270,000 or so distinct CDR3 sequences, about 25% being singletons. Source material: blood. Receptor source: a middle-aged man with Graves' hyperthyroidism that later progressed to Graves' ophthalmopathy.

This clonotype was detected ten times or more. V usage is TRBV29-1 and J usage is TRBJ1-2, with D tentatively TRBD1 (6 bases). The CDR3 is made up of 13 amino acids. V dropped 0 bases and J dropped 4 bases, with 9 bases sitting between them. CDR1 is SQVTM and CDR2 is ANQGSEA in the germline V gene. CDR3 protein: CSVEEGAGYGYTF. CDR3 nucleotides: TGCAGCGTTGAAGAGGGGGCGGGCTATGGCTACACCTTC.

This clonotype showed up many times. The CDR3 nucleotides are TGTGCCGTAACCCCCGGTTCTAGCGCAGCCTACGAGCAGTACTTC. Translating it yields CAVTPGSSAAYEQYF. This sequence joins TRBV6-5 and TRBJ2-7; tentatively, D is TRBD2 (6 bases). V shed 11 bases and J shed 2 bases, with 22 bases lying between them. Germline CDR1 reads MNHEY; CDR2 reads SVGAGI. This CDR3 spans 15 amino acids.

CDR3: CASSPGINYGYTF. The CDR3 DNA follows: TGTGCCAGCAGTCCGGGGATAAACTATGGCTACACCTTC. The gene calls are TRBV12-3 or TRBV12-4 and TRBJ1-2, with no clear D. The V end lost 5 bases, the J end lost 2 bases, and 9 bases lay between the germline ends. The CDR3 extends over 13 amino acids.

The chain employs TRBV19 and TRBJ1-5, with TRBD1 matching 8 bases. CDR3 length: 16 residues. Trimming at V came to 5 bases and at J to 0 bases, leaving 6 bases not matched to a gene. Looked up from germline, CDR1 is LNHDA and CDR2 is SQIVND (reference sequence). For the CDR3, the DNA is TGTGCCAGTAGTTACATACAGGGGGTTAGCAATCAGCCCCAGCATTTT. This codes for CASSYIQGVSNQPQHF.

The sample holds many counts of this clonotype. The chain combines TRBV12-3 or TRBV12-4 with TRBJ1-2; no definite D call. The V end lost 4 bases, the J end lost 1 base, and 7 bases lay between the germline ends. The CDR3 is 13 amino acids. CDR3 bases: TGTGCCAGCAGTTCACTTCTTAACTATGGCTACACCTTC. This translates into CASSSLLNYGYTF.

This clonotype was seen ten or more times. The chain joins TRBV30 to TRBJ2-7; D might be TRBD2 (5 bases). The CDR3 runs to 13 residues. The V end was cut by 4 bases, the J end by 0 bases, with 10 bases between. Per germline, CDR1 GTSNPN and CDR2 SVGIG (reference sequence). In nucleotides, the CDR3 is TGTGCCTGGACTTTTGGGAGCTCCTACGAGCAGTACTTC. This sequence encodes CAWTFGSSYEQYF.

For the CDR3, the DNA is TGTGCCTGGAGTAGAGGGGGGTGGCAGACCCAGTACTTC. It is translated as CAWSRGGWQTQYF. The genes are TRBV30 and TRBJ2-5; D is possibly TRBD1 or TRBD2 (6 bases each). In germline, CDR1 is GTSNPN, CDR2 SVGIG (reference sequence). Deletions cut 2 bases from V and 6 bases from J, with 13 bases between. The CDR3 has 13 amino acids. The variable domain in full, with the rest retrieved from reference TRBV30 and TRBJ2-5, is SQTIHQWPATLVQPVGSPLSLECTVEGTSNPNLYWYRQAAGRGLQLLFYSVGIGQISSEVPQNLSASRPQDRQFILSSKKLLLSDSGFYLCAWSRGGWQTQYFGPGTRLLVL.

This clonotype was detected many times. The V call is TRBV12-3 or TRBV12-4, the J call TRBJ2-3, with TRBD1 identical over 7 bases. The CDR3 is made up of 15 amino acids. Unmatched junction bases numbered 5, after V lost 5 bases and J lost 0 bases. The CDR3 coding sequence is TGTGCCAGCAGTCGCTGGGACAGTAGCACAGATACGCAGTATTTT. As protein: CASSRWDSSTDTQYF.

CDR3 sequence (DNA): TGTGCCAGTAGTATTACCCAGGTCCAGCCCCAGCATTTT. The encoded protein is CASSITQVQPQHF. The chain is built from TRBV19 and TRBJ1-5; no clear D. V lost 3 bases and J lost 7, with 10 bases in between. The CDR3 consists of 13 residues. Germline V gene data show CDR1 as LNHDA and CDR2 as SQIVND (reference sequence).

V gene TRBV24-1 combines with J gene TRBJ2-2, with D maybe TRBD2 (5 bases). CDR1 is KGHDR and CDR2 is SFDVKD in the germline V gene. The germline V and J ends were trimmed by 3 bases and 5 bases, with 18 bases remaining between them. The CDR3 contains 17 residues. CDR3 DNA sequence: TGTGCCACCAGTGATCCTCGGGATTGGATAGGGACCGGGGAGCTGTTTTTT. This codes for CATSDPRDWIGTGELFF.

There are many counts of this clonotype. This chain links TRBV19 with TRBJ2-4; 11 bases map to TRBD2. Germline CDR1 and CDR2: LNHDA and SQIVND (reference sequence). The CDR3 runs to 17 residues. Trimming at V came to 0 bases and at J to 4 bases, leaving 5 bases not matched to a gene. CDR3 region: CASSIDGTSGAKNIQYF. The DNA for the CDR3 is TGTGCCAGTAGTATAGATGGGACTAGCGGAGCTAAAAACATTCAGTACTTC.

This clonotype was recorded at least ten times. This chain joins TRBV2 and TRBJ2-7; D possibly corresponds to TRBD2 (5 bases). Trimming removed 8 bases from V and 3 bases from J, with 14 bases in between. CDR1 is SNHLY and CDR2 is FYNNEI in the germline V gene. The CDR3 sequence is 13 residues long. The DNA for the CDR3 is TGTGCCAGCGCGAGATTACTAGTCTACGAGCAGTACTTC. Translation gives CASARLLVYEQYF.

The rearrangement joins TRBV19 to TRBJ2-5; the D is unclear. Germline CDR1 is LNHDA and CDR2 is SQIVND (reference sequence). V lost 5 bases and J 2 bases, leaving 18 bases between the germline ends. The CDR3 consists of 16 residues. In DNA form, the CDR3 reads TGTGCCAGTAGTCCTGGGCCGTCTACCTTACAAGAGACCCAGTACTTC. Encoded protein: CASSPGPSTLQETQYF. The whole variable domain, filled in from reference TRBV19 and TRBJ2-5, reads DGGITQSPKYLFRKEGQNVTLSCEQNLNHDAMYWYRQDPGQGLRLIYYSQIVNDFQKGDIAEGYSVSREKKESFPLTVTSAQKNPTAFYLCASSPGPSTLQETQYFGPGTRLLVL.

The V gene is TRBV4-1, the J gene TRBJ1-2; TRBD1 might be the D (5 bases). The CDR3 consists of 14 residues. The V end was cut by 0 bases, the J end by 5 bases, with 10 bases between. Germline V gives CDR1 MGHRA, CDR2 YSYEKL. CDR3 nucleotides: TGCGCCAGCAGCCAAGATAGCCAGGGTTATGGCTACACCTTC. Amino acid sequence: CASSQDSQGYGYTF.

In its sample, this clonotype was seen many times. V gene TRBV6-1 combines with J gene TRBJ2-5, with a tentative D call TRBD1 (7 bases). V shed 4 bases and J shed 0 bases, with 9 bases lying between them. This CDR3 spans 14 amino acids. CDR1 and CDR2 from the germline V gene are MNHNS and SASEGT. The CDR3 loop is CASSGRGDQETQYF. CDR3 in DNA: TGTGCCAGCAGTGGCAGGGGGGACCAAGAGACCCAGTACTTC.

Ten or more counts support this clonotype. J is TRBJ2-7 and V is TRBV2; D perhaps matches TRBD1 (6 bases). CDR3 length equals 14 residues. V lost 8 bases and J 2 bases, leaving 16 bases between the germline ends. From germline, CDR1 is SNHLY and CDR2 FYNNEI. The CDR3 reads CASHRGTPAYEQYF. CDR3 nucleotides: TGTGCCAGCCATAGGGGGACGCCAGCCTACGAGCAGTACTTC.

At least ten counts were recorded for this clonotype. The chain combines TRBV6-1 with TRBJ1-5; 8 nucleotides align to TRBD1. V lost 4 bases, J lost 3 bases, and 11 bases stayed unmatched. The CDR3 length is 17 residues. Germline CDR1 MNHNS, CDR2 SASEGT. CDR3 sequence: CASSGYSMGQDNQPQHF. CDR3 DNA sequence: TGTGCCAGCAGTGGATATTCGATGGGACAGGACAATCAGCCCCAGCATTTT.

This clonotype was seen at least ten times. This rearrangement joins TRBV6-1 to TRBJ2-7, with 13 bases identical to TRBD2. Losses at the gene ends were 3 bases for V and 2 bases for J; bases not matched to a gene: 1. The CDR3 runs to 15 residues. The germline V gene has CDR1 MNHNS and CDR2 SASEGT. For the CDR3, the DNA is TGTGCCAGCAGTGACGGACTAGCGGGGGCCTACGAGCAGTACTTC. It specifies CASSDGLAGAYEQYF.

The table lists this clonotype with a count of one. This chain joins TRBV7-2 and TRBJ2-7; tentative D call: TRBD2 (6 bases). V lost 6 bases and J lost 6, with 15 bases in between. The germline V gene encodes CDR1 SGHTA and CDR2 FQGNSA. The CDR3 covers 13 residues. CDR3 in amino acids: CASSGASDVEQYF. Written as DNA, the CDR3 is TGTGCCAGCAGTGGGGCTAGCGATGTCGAGCAGTACTTC.

The chain carries TRBV6-1 and TRBJ1-2, with 9 bases identical to TRBD1. Germline V gives CDR1 MNHNS, CDR2 SASEGT. Unmatched junction bases numbered 8, after V lost 2 bases and J lost 4 bases. CDR3 length: 16 amino acids. The CDR3 is CASSETGQGRGYGYTF. The CDR3 DNA is TGTGCCAGCAGTGAAACTGGACAGGGGCGGGGCTATGGCTACACCTTC.

The chain recombines TRBV28 with TRBJ2-7, with TRBD2 matching over 9 bases. The CDR3 is made up of 16 amino acids. The germline V gene has CDR1 MDHEN and CDR2 SYDVKM. Trimming removed 3 bases from V and 0 bases from J; junction bases left unmatched: 6. CDR3 in amino acids: CASSFGGLAFSYEQYF. In nucleotides, the CDR3 is TGTGCCAGCAGTTTCGGCGGACTAGCGTTCTCCTACGAGCAGTACTTC.

This clonotype was seen many times. The V and J genes are TRBV6-5 and TRBJ1-1; D remains ambiguous. Trimming removed 5 bases at V and 5 bases at J, with 12 bases between. Germline CDR1 is MNHEY and CDR2 is SVGAGI. The length of the CDR3 is 13 residues. The CDR3 DNA reads as TGTGCCAGCAGTAGATCACCTGGAACTGAAGCTTTCTTT. It codes for CASSRSPGTEAFF.

There are many counts of this clonotype. The V call is TRBV27, the J call TRBJ1-1; D gene ambiguous. Trimming took 3 bases from V and 0 from J, leaving 5 bases between them. CDR3 size: 13 residues. Germline CDR1 and CDR2: MNHEY and SMNVEV (reference sequence). This chain's CDR3 is CASSFLLNTEAFF. DNA of the CDR3: TGTGCCAGCAGTTTTCTCTTGAACACTGAAGCTTTCTTT.

There are many counts of this clonotype. This sequence joins TRBV20-1 and TRBJ1-2; weak D call: TRBD1 (6 bases). The CDR3 runs to 17 residues. The germline V and J ends were trimmed by 6 bases and 0 bases, with 23 bases remaining between them. Germline CDR1 and CDR2: DFQATT and SNEGSKA (reference sequence). The CDR3 spells CSASILRGLKANYGYTF. CDR3 in DNA: TGCAGTGCATCAATCCTCCGGGGGCTGAAAGCTAACTATGGCTACACCTTC.

In this sample, this clonotype turned up many times. The V call is TRBV27, the J call TRBJ2-1; 14 nucleotides align to TRBD2. From germline, CDR1 is MNHEY and CDR2 SMNVEV (reference sequence). The CDR3 spans 14 residues. Trimming took 9 bases from V and 10 from J; bases not matched to a gene: 8. The CDR3 DNA sequence: TGTGCCAGTGCCCCGGGACTAGCGGGAGTGGAGCAGTTCTTC. It is translated as CASAPGLAGVEQFF.

CDR3 nucleotides: TGTGCCAGCAGTTCCCCGCTGATGAGAAATGGCTACACCTTC. It specifies CASSSPLMRNGYTF. The V call is TRBV27, the J call TRBJ1-2; D is undetermined. This CDR3 region has 14 residues. Germline V lookup: CDR1 MNHEY, CDR2 SMNVEV (reference sequence). Trimming removed 4 bases from V and 6 bases from J, with 15 bases in between.

This clonotype was seen repeatedly, ten times or more. CDR3 nucleotides: TGCGCCAGCAGCTCCACCACCTCCTCTGGGGCCAACGTCCTGACTTTC. It encodes CASSSTTSSGANVLTF. V and J are TRBV5-1 and TRBJ2-6; unclear D gene. Germline CDR1 and CDR2: SGHRS and YFSETQ. Trimming shortened V by 3 bases and J by 0 bases, and 10 bases separated the two germline ends. The CDR3 contains 16 residues.

V and J are TRBV11-2 and TRBJ2-7; D gene uncertain. Germline V CDR1 and CDR2: SGHAT, FQNNGV. V lost 3 bases to trimming and J lost 6 bases, with 6 bases between them. The CDR3 sequence is 11 residues long. The CDR3 loop reads CASSFQIEQYF. CDR3 nucleotides: TGTGCCAGCAGCTTTCAGATCGAGCAGTACTTC.

This clonotype was picked up many times. The rearrangement uses TRBV28 and TRBJ2-2; D is ambiguous. Trimming took 7 bases from V and 5 from J, leaving 8 bases between them. This CDR3 is built from 12 residues. Germline lookup yields CDR1 MDHEN and CDR2 SYDVKM. The CDR3 nucleotides read TGTGCCAGCAACACACCGACCGGGGAGCTGTTTTTT. Its protein is CASNTPTGELFF. Using reference TRBV28 and TRBJ2-2 for the parts outside the CDR3, the full variable domain is DVKVTQSSRYLVKRTGEKVFLECVQDMDHENMFWYRQDPGLGLRLIYFSYDVKMKEKGDIPEGYSVSREKKERFSLILESASTNQTSMYLCASNTPTGELFFGEGSRLTVL.